The clone carrying this T cell receptor (beta chain) was seen more than once but under ten times. The V end was cut by 0 bases, the J end by 4 bases, with 11 bases between. Germline assignment: CDR1 SGHRS and CDR2 YFSETQ. This CDR3 has 16 residues. The data derive from a study of T cells in Graves' hyperthyroidism and ophthalmopathy. Stable disease denoted Graves' hyperthyroidism without ophthalmopathy progression within 18 months. The PBMCs were sourced from fresh peripheral blood (more than 8.5 ml). Researchers amplified the TCR beta CDR3 regions from RNA transcripts. With the HTBI primer set, the TCR CDR3 went through a first round of RT-PCR. Via MiXCR, TCRdb re-called the multiplex PCR reads, giving one row per CDR3 protein. The profile shows over 150,000 distinct CDR3 sequences, about 17% of them singletons.

The TCR originated in a woman aged 50 to 65 with Graves' hyperthyroidism. This chain uses TRBV5-1 with TRBJ1-6; D might be TRBD1 (5 bases). Sequenced input: blood. CDR3 DNA: TGCGCCAGCAGCTTGGTCGGGGACCGGTATAATTCACCCCTCCACTTT. Its translation is CASSLVGDRYNSPLHF. Supplemented by reference TRBV5-1 and TRBJ1-6, the full variable domain reads KAGVTQTPRYLIKTRGQQVTLSCSPISGHRSVSWYQQTPGQGLQFLFEYFSETQRNKGNFPGRFSGRQFSNSRSEMNVSTLELGDSALYLCASSLVGDRYNSPLHFGNGTRLTVT.